Presented here are 11 T cell receptor beta chains from one specimen sequenced in a study of blood T cell repertoires in COVID-19. The table came from immunoSEQ multiplex PCR; TCRdb's copy has only in-frame clones and leaves some out. The sample holds 180,000 or so clones, 75% to 90% seen once. The sample taken for sequencing was PBMCs or T cells enriched from blood (not recorded which). Receptors were obtained from a woman between 55 and 75 years old who had recovered from COVID-19.

The V call is TRBV6-5, the J call TRBJ2-7, with 9 positions matching TRBD1. Per germline, CDR1 MNHEY and CDR2 SVGAGI. This CDR3 has 14 amino acids. The J segment lost 4 bases and the V segment lost 2 bases, leaving 3 bases of the junction unmatched. Here the CDR3 reads CASSYQQGAYEQYF. The CDR3 DNA reads as TGTGCCAGCAGTTACCAACAGGGGGCGTACGAGCAGTACTTC.

The chain carries TRBV19 and TRBJ1-1; 7 nucleotides line up with TRBD1. CDR1 and CDR2 (germline): LNHDA, SQIVND (reference sequence). This CDR3 has 14 amino acids. Unmatched junction bases numbered 6, after V lost 7 bases and J lost 1 base. CDR3 amino acids: CASTRRDRNTEAFF. CDR3 nucleotides: TGTGCCAGTACACGTAGGGACAGGAACACTGAAGCTTTCTTT.

This clone was counted a few times. The rearrangement joins TRBV28 to TRBJ1-6; TRBD1 agrees at 8 bases. Germline-derived CDR1 and CDR2 are MDHEN and SYDVKM. The CDR3 covers 15 residues. Trimming at V came to 3 bases and at J to 7 bases, leaving 5 bases not matched to a gene. For the CDR3, the DNA is TGTGCCAGCAGTTTCGTGACAGGGGCAAATTCACCCCTCCACTTT. This translates into CASSFVTGANSPLHF.

This chain joins TRBV15 and TRBJ2-1; 8 nucleotides match TRBD2. The J segment lost 2 bases and the V segment lost 0 bases, leaving 3 bases of the junction unmatched. Germline CDR1 LNHNV, CDR2 YYDKDF (reference sequence). The CDR3 is 16 amino acids. CDR3 nucleotides: TGTGCCACCAGCAGAGAGGGGACTAGTCCCTACAATGAGCAGTTCTTC. Translated: CATSREGTSPYNEQFF.

The gene calls are TRBV9 and TRBJ2-1; a possible D gene is TRBD1 (6 bases). Trimming removed 4 bases from V and 10 bases from J, with 18 bases in between. The length of the CDR3 is 14 residues. Germline CDR1 reads SGDLS; CDR2 reads YYNGEE. The CDR3 sequence: CASSPLQGHGEQFF. CDR3 DNA sequence: TGTGCCAGCAGCCCCTTGCAGGGACACGGGGAGCAGTTCTTC.

The chain is built from TRBV30 and TRBJ2-5, with TRBD2 matching 8 bases. Trimming cost V 0 bases and J 3 bases; bases outside gene matches: 9. In germline, CDR1 is GTSNPN, CDR2 SVGIG (reference sequence). The CDR3 length is 16 residues. CDR3: CAWSVGLRGAKETQYF. DNA for the CDR3: TGTGCCTGGAGTGTTGGTTTGCGGGGGGCCAAAGAGACCCAGTACTTC.

The chain links TRBV7-9 to TRBJ2-2; D perhaps matches TRBD1 (6 bases). V was clipped by 2 bases and J by 5 bases, with 9 bases between them. The CDR3 spans 14 residues. Germline loops: CDR1 SEHNR, CDR2 FQNEAQ (reference sequence). The CDR3 region has the DNA TGTGCCAGCAGCTTACAGGGGCTAACCGGGGAGCTGTTTTTT. This encodes CASSLQGLTGELFF. The complete variable domain, with remaining parts taken from reference TRBV7-9 and TRBJ2-2, reads DTGVSQNPRHKITKRGQNVTFRCDPISEHNRLYWYRQTLGQGPEFLTYFQNEAQLEKSRLLSDRFSAERPKGSFSTLEIQRTEQGDSAMYLCASSLQGLTGELFFGEGSRLTVL.

V gene TRBV28 combines with J gene TRBJ2-1; 10 bases map to TRBD2. Germline V gene lookup returns CDR1 MDHEN and CDR2 SYDVKM. This CDR3 contains 15 residues. The trim removed 8 bases at V and 2 bases at J, leaving 6 bases unmatched. The CDR3, as DNA: TGTGCCAGCTTTTCGGGGACTAGCGCCTACAATGAGCAGTTCTTC. Its translation is CASFSGTSAYNEQFF.

V usage is TRBV7-2 and J usage is TRBJ1-2; 8 bases fit TRBD1. The CDR3 totals 13 residues. Germline V CDR1 and CDR2: SGHTA, FQGNSA. After removal of 10 bases from V and 1 base from J, the junction contained 5 bases not matched to a gene. CDR3 amino acids: CATWTGLNYGYTF. The CDR3 DNA reads as TGTGCCACCTGGACAGGGCTTAACTATGGCTACACCTTC.

V gene TRBV28 combines with J gene TRBJ1-5; TRBD1 is a possible D gene (6 bases). This CDR3 contains 16 residues. V was clipped by 5 bases and J by 3 bases, with 17 bases between them. From germline, CDR1 is MDHEN and CDR2 SYDVKM. The CDR3: CASSPLDRSLNQPQHF. The CDR3 region has the DNA TGTGCCAGCAGTCCGTTGGACAGATCCCTCAATCAGCCCCAGCATTTT.

This clone was seen a handful of times. The chain recombines TRBV7-2 with TRBJ2-1; the match to TRBD1 covers 8 bases. Germline CDR1 SGHTA, CDR2 FQGNSA. V trimming: 4 bases; J trimming: 3 bases; junction bases outside the gene matches: 8. The CDR3 is 16 amino acids. The CDR3 DNA sequence: TGTGCCAGCAGCTCCCCGGCAGGGGGCGTCTACAATGAGCAGTTCTTC. Its translation is CASSSPAGGVYNEQFF.